A single sample gave rise to the 14 T cell receptor beta chains below, sequenced in a study of shared clonotypes between healthy human individuals. The data were produced by immunoSEQ multiplex PCR, yet TCRdb's version contains in-frame clones alone and is incomplete. The sample has 300,000 to 400,000 clones, around 67% seen once. The sequenced sample was memory CD4+ T cells sorted from blood. The subset was: CD45RA-negative fraction. The receptors were gathered from a man aged 25 to 40 in good health.

This chain uses TRBV6-6 with TRBJ2-7; TRBD2 is a possible D gene (5 bases). Germline V gives CDR1 MNHNY, CDR2 SVGAGI (reference sequence). Deletions cut 4 bases from V and 1 base from J, with 14 bases between. The CDR3 is 15 residues long. CDR3 DNA: TGTGCCAGCAGTTCGACGGGGTCAAGATCCTACGAGCAGTACTTC. This translates into CASSSTGSRSYEQYF.

This clone was recorded a few times. The chain carries TRBV11-3 and TRBJ2-1; D is uncertain. The CDR3 consists of 15 residues. Germline loops: CDR1 SGHNT, CDR2 YENEEA. V lost 2 bases, J lost 2 bases, and 10 bases lay in between. The CDR3 is CASSLMGLTYNEQFF. The CDR3 DNA reads TGTGCCAGCAGCTTAATGGGTTTAACCTACAATGAGCAGTTCTTC.

The J gene is TRBJ2-5, the V gene TRBV7-2; D gene uncertain. Trimming pared 0 bases from V and 2 bases from J, leaving 4 bases between. In germline, CDR1 is SGHTA, CDR2 FQGNSA. The CDR3 covers 13 residues. The DNA of the CDR3 is TGTGCCAGCAGCTTAGCCCTGCAAGAGACCCAGTACTTC. Translated, it gives CASSLALQETQYF.

The rearrangement joins TRBV7-2 to TRBJ2-2; TRBD2 aligns across 9 bases. The CDR3 is 18 amino acids. V shed 5 bases, J shed 4 bases, and the junction held 14 bases outside the gene matches. CDR1 is SGHTA and CDR2 is FQGNSA in the germline V gene. Written as DNA, the CDR3 is TGTGCCAGCAGCCCAGGCCTCCTAGCGGGAAGCACCACCGGGGAGCTGTTTTTT. This gives the protein CASSPGLLAGSTTGELFF.

The chain combines TRBV5-5 with TRBJ2-5, with 7 bases lining up with TRBD2. Germline lookup yields CDR1 SGHKS and CDR2 YYEKEE (reference sequence). The CDR3 loop spans 16 amino acids. Trimming took 3 bases from V and 4 from J; bases not matched to a gene: 12. CDR3 residues: CASSSFWEGGGETQYF. The DNA for the CDR3 is TGTGCCAGCAGCTCCTTTTGGGAGGGTGGGGGAGAGACCCAGTACTTC.

V usage is TRBV5-6 and J usage is TRBJ2-3, with 12 bases identical to TRBD1. The germline CDR1 and CDR2 sequences are SGHDT and YYEEEE. V was pared by 4 bases and J by 2 bases, with 2 bases of the junction left unmatched. The CDR3 extends over 15 amino acids. CDR3 sequence (DNA): TGTGCCAGCAGCCGGGACAGGGGGCCCACAGATACGCAGTATTTT. Amino acid sequence: CASSRDRGPTDTQYF.

This CDR3 is CAISDTGRAETQYF. The DNA for the CDR3 is TGTGCCATCAGTGATACTGGCAGGGCAGAGACCCAGTACTTC. This sequence joins TRBV10-3 and TRBJ2-5; D perhaps matches TRBD1 (5 bases). Germline V gene data show CDR1 as ENHRY and CDR2 as SYGVKD. This CDR3 has 14 residues. V was trimmed by 3 bases and J by 4 bases, leaving 12 bases between them.

The V gene is TRBV2, the J gene TRBJ2-7; no firm D call. In germline, CDR1 is SNHLY, CDR2 FYNNEI. This CDR3 is 14 amino acids long. V lost 8 bases and J 0 bases, leaving 14 bases between the germline ends. CDR3 nucleotide sequence: TGTGCCAGCGGACCTTTTATCAGCTCCTACGAGCAGTACTTC. Amino acids: CASGPFISSYEQYF.

In its sample, this clone was seen many times. At the DNA level, this CDR3 is encoded by other sequences in the same sample as well. This chain links TRBV18 with TRBJ2-1; D is undetermined. This CDR3 contains 14 residues. Germline CDR1 is KGHSH and CDR2 is LQKENI. The V end was cut by 6 bases, the J end by 0 bases, with 9 bases between. The CDR3 DNA follows: TGTGCCAGCTCCCCTCCAAGCTCCTACAATGAGCAGTTCTTC. Translating gives CASSPPSSYNEQFF.

Points on this clone: The sample holds other DNA sequences that translate to the same CDR3. The chain has TRBV18 and TRBJ2-3; 11 bases agree with TRBD2. Trimming at V came to 3 bases and at J to 3 bases, leaving 2 bases not matched to a gene. The CDR3 runs 15 residues. Germline CDR1 KGHSH, CDR2 LQKENI. CDR3 protein: CASSPPSGRTDTQYF. DNA for the CDR3: TGTGCCAGCTCACCGCCTAGCGGGAGGACAGATACGCAGTATTTT.

This rearrangement joins TRBV27 to TRBJ2-7; 10 nucleotides match TRBD1. The germline CDR1 and CDR2 sequences are MNHEY and SMNVEV (reference sequence). The CDR3 covers 18 residues. The V gene end was trimmed by 2 bases and the J gene end by 2 bases; junction bases not matched to a gene: 12. CDR3 in amino acids: CASSLRRADRGVTYEQYF. The CDR3, as DNA: TGTGCCAGCAGTTTACGTCGAGCGGACAGGGGGGTTACCTACGAGCAGTACTTC.

The chain employs TRBV4-1 and TRBJ2-7, with 8 bases identical to TRBD1. The CDR3 has 17 residues. V gave up 1 base and J gave up 5 bases; unmatched junction bases: 13. Looked up from germline, CDR1 is MGHRA and CDR2 is YSYEKL. Here the CDR3 reads CASSQVVGRTGLNEQYF. CDR3 in DNA: TGCGCCAGCAGCCAAGTAGTGGGAAGGACAGGGCTCAACGAGCAGTACTTC.

The chain couples TRBV27 to TRBJ2-7, with 9 bases fitting TRBD1. Germline CDR1 is MNHEY and CDR2 is SMNVEV (reference sequence). This CDR3 comprises 14 residues. The V segment lost 5 bases and the J segment 3 bases; nucleotides outside the gene matches: 5. CDR3 nucleotide sequence: TGTGCCAGCAGTCCGGGACAGGGATACTACGAGCAGTACTTC. This translates into CASSPGQGYYEQYF.

The chain recombines TRBV11-2 with TRBJ1-2; unclear D gene. V lost 4 bases and J lost 8, with 20 bases in between. CDR3 length: 15 residues. Germline V CDR1 and CDR2: SGHAT, FQNNGV. In nucleotides, the CDR3 is TGTGCCAGCAGCTCCCTCCAGACTGGGTATGCCGGCTACACCTTC. Translated: CASSSLQTGYAGYTF.